This is a list of T cell receptor beta chains from one sample in a study of PD-L1 blockade in urothelial cancer. Measured with immunoSEQ multiplex PCR; TCRdb has only the in-frame clones, and not every one. The sample holds 35,000 to 55,000 clones; approximately 78% are singletons and the top ten take under 4%. The source was PBMCs, collected around atezolizumab (anti-PD-L1) treatment. These receptors all come from a man between 70 and 80 years old with urothelial cancer. The CDR3 runs from the conserved cysteine through the conserved F or W. Fields, in order: CDR3 protein, CDR3 DNA, D gene, clone size, V gene, J gene. D genes are given only for firm matches. Size values are once, few and many counts, or a class for expanded clones, and some rows have none.

CASSLQSSTDTQYF,TGTGCCAGCAGCTTGCAGTCGTCGACAGATACGCAGTATTTT,NA,NA,TRBV5-4,TRBJ2-3
CASSGTGTGREMNTEAFF,TGTGCCAGCAGCGGAACCGGGACAGGTCGGGAAATGAACACTGAAGCTTTCTTT,TRBD1,NA,TRBV5-6,TRBJ1-1
CASSLGRAGANVLTF,TGTGCCAGCAGTTTAGGGCGGGCTGGGGCCAACGTCCTGACTTTC,NA,NA,TRBV27,TRBJ2-6
CASSGTATYQETQYF,TGTGCCAGCAGTGGGACAGCGACGTACCAAGAGACCCAGTACTTC,TRBD1,NA,TRBV28,TRBJ2-5
CASSLTSGGGTQYF,TGTGCCAGCTCCTTGACTAGCGGGGGTGGGACCCAGTACTTC,TRBD2,few,TRBV2,TRBJ2-5
CASSIVGQGNYKTTQYF,TGTGCCAGCAGTATAGTCGGACAGGGGAATTACAAGACGACCCAGTACTTC,TRBD1,NA,TRBV28,TRBJ2-5
CASNSGGSYEQYF,TGCGCCAGTAACAGCGGGGGCTCCTACGAGCAGTACTTC,TRBD2,NA,TRBV5-1,TRBJ2-7
CASRDDRGGSYEQYF,TGTGCCAGCAGAGACGACAGGGGGGGTTCCTACGAGCAGTACTTC,TRBD1,few,TRBV6-1,TRBJ2-7
CASRTVQETQYF,TGTGCCTCCCGGACTGTCCAAGAGACCCAGTACTTC,NA,NA,TRBV28,TRBJ2-5
CASSFNRQPQQETQYF,TGCGCCAGCAGCTTTAACAGACAGCCGCAGCAAGAGACCCAGTACTTC,NA,NA,TRBV5-1,TRBJ2-5
CASSFGPTAYEQYF,TGCGCCAGCAGCTTTGGCCCGACAGCCTACGAGCAGTACTTC,NA,NA,TRBV5-1,TRBJ2-7
CAISESNEREAFTDTQYF,TGTGCCATCAGTGAGTCAAATGAGCGGGAGGCGTTCACAGATACGCAGTATTTT,TRBD2,NA,TRBV10-3,TRBJ2-3
CASSESYNEQFF,TGTGCCAGCAGTGAATCGTACAATGAGCAGTTCTTC,NA,few,TRBV6-1,TRBJ2-1
CASSSLTGVGRGSGYTF,TGTGCCAGCAGTTCCCTGACAGGTGTGGGTCGGGGCTCTGGCTACACCTTC,NA,NA,TRBV28,TRBJ1-2
CASSVATGMATEAFF,TGTGCCAGCAGCGTAGCTACAGGGATGGCGACTGAAGCTTTCTTT,NA,NA,TRBV9,TRBJ1-1
CASSVQGEGSPLHF,TGTGCCAGCAGCGTACAGGGGGAGGGTTCACCCCTCCACTTT,TRBD1,few,TRBV7-8,TRBJ1-6
CASSPRGQGIEAFF,TGTGCCAGCAGCCCAAGGGGACAGGGGATTGAAGCTTTCTTT,TRBD1,NA,TRBV4-2,TRBJ1-1
CASSIGPRETQYF,TGTGCCAGTAGTATAGGCCCCAGGGAGACCCAGTACTTC,NA,NA,TRBV19,TRBJ2-5
CASSPDTNTEAFF,TGTGCCAGCAGCCCGGACACGAACACTGAAGCTTTCTTT,NA,once,TRBV4-2,TRBJ1-1
CASSPGGGSGRGGEQFF,TGTGCCAGCAGCCCGGGGGGGGGTAGCGGGAGAGGGGGTGAGCAGTTCTTC,TRBD2,NA,TRBV7-8,TRBJ2-1
CASSPQGLAGAISGELFF,TGTGCCAGCAGCCCCCAGGGGCTAGCGGGAGCAATATCCGGGGAGCTGTTTTTT,TRBD2,NA,TRBV9,TRBJ2-2
CASSFGGSNTEAFF,TGCGCCAGCAGCTTCGGAGGTTCGAACACTGAAGCTTTCTTT,NA,NA,TRBV5-1,TRBJ1-1
CASSIRDRVDSNQPQHF,TGTGCCAGTAGTATACGGGACAGGGTCGATAGCAATCAGCCCCAGCATTTT,TRBD1,NA,TRBV19,TRBJ1-5
CASSSPGGMFDQPQHF,TGTGCCAGCAGTTCACCTGGGGGGATGTTCGATCAGCCCCAGCATTTT,NA,NA,TRBV6-6,TRBJ1-5
CASSPDGGTRYGYTF,TGTGCCAGCAGCCCGGATGGGGGGACCAGATATGGCTACACCTTC,NA,once,TRBV5-4,TRBJ1-2
CASSLGDRRGEQFF,TGTGCCAGCAGCTTGGGGGACAGGCGGGGTGAGCAGTTCTTC,TRBD1,NA,TRBV11-3,TRBJ2-1
CASSQKTGNTEAFF,TGCGCCAGCAGCCAAAAGACAGGGAACACTGAAGCTTTCTTT,NA,NA,TRBV4-3,TRBJ1-1
CASSKPRYGRDQHPAFTDTQYF,TGTGCCAGCAGCAAACCGCGCTATGGGCGGGACCAGCACCCCGCTTTCACAGATACGCAGTATTTT,NA,NA,TRBV21-1,TRBJ2-3
CASSNGLAGAGETQYF,TGTGCCAGTAGTAACGGACTAGCGGGGGCGGGAGAGACCCAGTACTTC,TRBD2,NA,TRBV19,TRBJ2-5
CASSARGQKLNQPQHF,TGTGCCAGCAGCGCTCGTGGGCAGAAACTCAATCAGCCCCAGCATTTT,NA,NA,TRBV9,TRBJ1-5
CASSAWNTEAFF,TGTGCCAGCAGTGCTTGGAACACTGAAGCTTTCTTT,NA,few,TRBV25-1,TRBJ1-1
CASSTSLDRNNEQFF,TGCGCCAGCAGCACGTCCCTGGACAGAAACAATGAGCAGTTCTTC,NA,NA,TRBV4-3,TRBJ2-1
CASSTKQGLDYGYTF,TGTGCCAGCAGTACAAAACAGGGGTTAGACTATGGCTACACCTTC,TRBD1,few,TRBV6-1,TRBJ1-2
CASSQDSRVAGATDTQYF,TGCGCCAGCAGCCAAGATTCGAGGGTAGCGGGAGCCACAGATACGCAGTATTTT,TRBD2,NA,TRBV4-1,TRBJ2-3
CASSPSGLAGPSGELFF,TGTGCCAGCTCGCCTTCCGGACTAGCGGGGCCTTCCGGGGAGCTGTTTTTT,TRBD2,NA,TRBV18,TRBJ2-2
CASSVRASGGFFEQFF,TGTGCCAGCAGTGTCCGGGCTAGCGGGGGCTTTTTTGAGCAGTTCTTC,TRBD2,NA,TRBV6-6,TRBJ2-1
CASSLSQGGGGYTF,TGTGCCAGCAGTTTAAGCCAGGGGGGAGGTGGCTACACCTTC,TRBD1,NA,TRBV28,TRBJ1-2
CASRFYKDRATEAFF,TGTGCCAGCAGGTTTTATAAGGACAGGGCTACTGAAGCTTTCTTT,TRBD1,NA,TRBV5-6,TRBJ1-1
CASSPLLGGTATMNTEAFF,TGTGCCAGCAGCCCCCTACTTGGCGGGACAGCTACAATGAACACTGAAGCTTTCTTT,TRBD1,NA,TRBV28,TRBJ1-1
CASSLHSFGTGGTAFF,TGTGCCAGCAGCCTCCACTCCTTCGGGACAGGGGGCACTGCTTTCTTT,TRBD1,NA,TRBV7-3,TRBJ1-1
CASSLPGQGINEQFF,TGTGCCAGCTCCCTCCCGGGACAGGGGATCAATGAGCAGTTCTTC,TRBD1,NA,TRBV2,TRBJ2-1
CASSNEETQYF,TGTGCCAGCAGTAATGAGGAGACCCAGTACTTC,NA,NA,TRBV28,TRBJ2-5
CASSLEEAYGYTF,TGTGCCAGCAGCTTAGAAGAAGCCTATGGCTACACCTTC,NA,NA,TRBV7-8,TRBJ1-2
CAWSQTGTGGQTQYF,TGTGCCTGGTCCCAAACCGGGACAGGGGGTCAGACCCAGTACTTC,TRBD1,NA,TRBV30,TRBJ2-5
CAISLGQGRFGYTF,TGTGCCATCAGTCTAGGACAGGGGAGATTTGGCTACACCTTC,TRBD1,NA,TRBV10-3,TRBJ1-2
CAITLTPGTSGSYNEQFF,TGTGCCATTACTTTAACCCCCGGGACTAGCGGCTCCTACAATGAGCAGTTCTTC,TRBD2,NA,TRBV10-3,TRBJ2-1
CASSSSGVTGYTF,TGTGCCAGCAGCTCGTCAGGGGTAACTGGCTACACCTTC,NA,once,TRBV6-5,TRBJ1-2
CASGNQRNTQYF,TGTGCCAGCGGTAATCAGAGGAATACGCAGTATTTT,NA,NA,TRBV2,TRBJ2-3
CASSWGGGGNQPQHF,TGTGCCAGCAGCTGGGGGGGAGGGGGGAATCAGCCCCAGCATTTT,NA,NA,TRBV7-9,TRBJ1-5
CASSLIQGSTEAFF,TGTGCCAGCAGCTTAATACAGGGAAGTACTGAAGCTTTCTTT,NA,NA,TRBV7-2,TRBJ1-1
CASSKPQGASEAFF,TGTGCCAGCAGCAAACCACAGGGGGCGTCTGAAGCTTTCTTT,NA,NA,TRBV21-1,TRBJ1-1
CASSLGGLYRGATYEQYF,TGTGCCAGCAGCTTAGGGGGGCTCTACAGGGGGGCCACCTACGAGCAGTACTTC,TRBD1,NA,TRBV7-9,TRBJ2-7
CASSQLGTGEDTQYF,TGTGCCAGCAGCCAACTTGGGACGGGGGAGGATACGCAGTATTTT,NA,NA,TRBV4-2,TRBJ2-3
CATSRDRREAFF,TGTGCCACCAGCAGAGATAGGAGAGAAGCTTTCTTT,NA,NA,TRBV15,TRBJ1-1
CASSLGWQGLTETQYF,TGTGCCAGCAGCTTAGGGTGGCAGGGGCTAACCGAGACCCAGTACTTC,NA,NA,TRBV7-9,TRBJ2-5
CASSARGTGGPRGDTGELFF,TGCGCCAGCAGCGCCCGTGGGACAGGGGGTCCCCGAGGGGACACCGGGGAGCTGTTTTTT,TRBD1,NA,TRBV4-3,TRBJ2-2
CASSLTASYEQYF,TGTGCCAGCAGTTTGACAGCCTCCTACGAGCAGTACTTC,NA,NA,TRBV6-1,TRBJ2-7
CASSQGSTNTGELFF,TGCGCCAGCAGTCAGGGGTCGACGAACACCGGGGAGCTGTTTTTT,NA,NA,TRBV4-3,TRBJ2-2
CASSVGQSAGGNTIYF,TGTGCCAGCAGCGTAGGACAATCTGCGGGTGGAAACACCATATATTTT,NA,NA,TRBV9,TRBJ1-3
CASSPYPGTLEQFF,TGCGCCAGCAGCCCTTACCCCGGGACTCTAGAGCAGTTCTTC,NA,once,TRBV5-1,TRBJ2-1